The 16 T cell receptor beta chains reported below all come from one sample, sequenced in a study of shared clonotypes between healthy human individuals. The table came from immunoSEQ multiplex PCR; TCRdb's copy has only in-frame clones and leaves some out. The sample holds about 470,000 clones, around 79% seen once. Sequencing was done on a sample of PBMCs. The receptors derive from a woman in her forties in good health. Some clones in this sample may be carry-over from other donors' samples.

V usage is TRBV7-2 and J usage is TRBJ2-1; unclear D gene. Germline V gene data show CDR1 as SGHTA and CDR2 as FQGNSA. Trimming left V 4 bases short and J 0 bases short, with 4 bases between. This CDR3 spans 13 amino acids. The CDR3 bases are TGTGCCAGCAGCTGGGACTCCTACAATGAGCAGTTCTTC. This gives the protein CASSWDSYNEQFF.

This clone was detected once. This likely came from a read error, as a far larger clone is one base away. In the same sample, other DNA sequences code for this CDR3. The genes are TRBV10-3 and TRBJ1-2, with D perhaps matching TRBD1 (5 bases). The CDR3 sequence is 14 residues long. The V end was cut by 5 bases, the J end by 11 bases, with 21 bases between. Germline V gives CDR1 ENHRY, CDR2 SYGVKD. The CDR3 protein is CAISNARGGGGYTF. In DNA form, the CDR3 reads TGTGCCATCAGTAACGCTAGGGGCGGTGGTGGTTACACCTTC.

The chain uses TRBV28 and TRBJ1-2; weak D call: TRBD1 (5 bases). V was clipped by 8 bases and J by 3 bases, with 10 bases between them. The germline V gene encodes CDR1 MDHEN and CDR2 SYDVKM. This CDR3 spans 12 amino acids. CDR3 coding DNA: TGTGCCAGCGAACAGGATTACTATGGCTACACCTTC. This encodes CASEQDYYGYTF.

This clone has more than one count but fewer than ten. The chain is built from TRBV10-2 and TRBJ2-2, with D unclear. Per germline, CDR1 WSHSY and CDR2 SAAADI. V lost 7 bases to trimming and J lost 0 bases, with 12 bases between them. CDR3 length: 15 residues. CDR3 in amino acids: CASTPVTTNTGELFF. The CDR3 nucleotides are TGCGCCAGCACGCCGGTGACCACGAACACCGGGGAGCTGTTTTTT.

The chain combines TRBV7-7 with TRBJ2-5, with D unresolved. This CDR3 contains 14 residues. Germline V CDR1 and CDR2: SSHAT, FNYEAQ (reference sequence). Trimming removed 4 bases from V and 0 bases from J, with 9 bases in between. Written as DNA, the CDR3 is TGTGCCAGCAGCTCTGGGTTGTACCAAGAGACCCAGTACTTC. As protein: CASSSGLYQETQYF.

This chain joins TRBV7-3 and TRBJ2-2; maybe TRBD2 (5 bases). The CDR3 is 16 residues long. From germline, CDR1 is SGHTA and CDR2 FQGTGA. V was shortened by 0 bases and J by 5 bases, with 13 bases between the two germline ends. CDR3 amino acids: CASSLTTTPGTGELFF. The CDR3 nucleotides read TGTGCCAGCAGCTTAACGACTACCCCGGGGACCGGGGAGCTGTTTTTT.

V is TRBV5-1 and J is TRBJ2-7, with TRBD2 as a possible D gene (6 bases). With 6 bases removed from V and 3 bases from J, the gap between germline ends came to 13 bases. This CDR3 spans 13 amino acids. Per the germline V gene, CDR1 is SGHRS and CDR2 is YFSETQ. The CDR3 DNA reads as TGCGCCAGCAAGGTGGAGGGCGGCTACGAGCAGTACTTC. Translation gives CASKVEGGYEQYF.

This clone came up many times. J is TRBJ2-5 and V is TRBV27, with a tentative D call TRBD2 (6 bases). The V gene lost 6 bases and the J gene lost 9 bases, with 23 bases spanning the gap. CDR3 size: 15 residues. Germline V CDR1 and CDR2: MNHEY, SMNVEV (reference sequence). In DNA form, the CDR3 reads TGTGCCAGCAGCAGGCCCGGGACGGGGGTGCGGGCCCAGTACTTC. It translates to CASSRPGTGVRAQYF.

The chain employs TRBV19 and TRBJ1-4; TRBD1 agrees at 10 bases. Germline CDR1 reads LNHDA; CDR2 reads SQIVND (reference sequence). CDR3 length equals 14 residues. V was clipped by 4 bases and J by 8 bases; unmatched bases: 4. The CDR3, as DNA: TGTGCCAGTAGTACCGGGACAGGGGAAGAAAAACTGTTTTTT. Translating gives CASSTGTGEEKLFF.

This sequence joins TRBV21-1 and TRBJ2-2; the listed D gene, TRBD1, was not tested against the DNA. TRBV21-1 is noted as a pseudogene. There are 20 residues in the CDR3. This CDR3 is CASRQANEVPVGQSTGELFF. DNA of the CDR3: TGTGCCAGCAGACAGGCGAATGAAGTTCCCGTTGGACAGAGTACCGGGGAGCTGTTTTTT.

Comments on this clone: An end of the junction does not agree with germline; a read error may underlie this. The chain employs TRBV2 and TRBJ1-1; D is unclear. This CDR3 is built from 13 residues. From germline, CDR1 is SNHLY and CDR2 FYNNEI. The CDR3 bases are TGTGCCAGCAGTGAAGCCCCGAACACTGGAGCTTTCTTT. It specifies CASSEAPNTGAFF.

The V call is TRBV7-2, the J call TRBJ2-3, with 10 positions matching TRBD2. This CDR3 is built from 17 residues. The germline gives CDR1 SGHTA, CDR2 FQGNSA. Losses at the gene ends were 1 base for V and 6 bases for J; bases not matched to a gene: 10. CDR3 nucleotide sequence: TGTGCCAGCAGCTTAGAGCTAGCGGGAGAGGTAGGCGATACGCAGTATTTT. Its translation is CASSLELAGEVGDTQYF.

The V gene is TRBV7-9, the J gene TRBJ2-1, with 8 bases fitting TRBD2. V shed 6 bases, J shed 0 bases, and the junction held 10 bases outside the gene matches. CDR1 is SEHNR, CDR2 FQNEAQ, per germline (reference sequence). The CDR3 loop spans 17 amino acids. The CDR3 loop reads CASSSLLGRVSYNEQFF. The CDR3, as DNA: TGTGCCAGCAGTTCTCTCCTCGGGAGGGTCTCCTACAATGAGCAGTTCTTC. The whole variable domain, remainder taken from reference TRBV7-9 and TRBJ2-1, is DTGVSQNPRHKITKRGQNVTFRCDPISEHNRLYWYRQTLGQGPEFLTYFQNEAQLEKSRLLSDRFSAERPKGSFSTLEIQRTEQGDSAMYLCASSSLLGRVSYNEQFFGPGTRLTVL.

The rearrangement links TRBV29-1 to TRBJ2-1, with D maybe TRBD2 (5 bases). From germline, CDR1 is SQVTM and CDR2 ANQGSEA. Trimming left V 8 bases short and J 0 bases short, with 11 bases between. CDR3 length: 13 residues. The CDR3 loop is CSTRQSSYNEQFF. In DNA form, the CDR3 reads TGCAGCACTAGGCAGAGCTCCTACAATGAGCAGTTCTTC.

The CDR3, as DNA: TGTGCCAGTAATGGACTAGCGGGGACAGATACGCAGTATTTT. Translating gives CASNGLAGTDTQYF. The chain couples TRBV5-4 to TRBJ2-3; 12 bases agree with TRBD2. Germline CDR1 reads SGHNT; CDR2 reads YYREEE (reference sequence). The J segment lost 3 bases and the V segment lost 8 bases, leaving 4 bases of the junction unmatched. The CDR3 covers 14 residues.

The rearrangement uses TRBV21-1 and TRBJ1-5. TRBV21-1 is classified as a pseudogene. CDR3 length equals 12 residues. This CDR3 reads CASTPTGAAQHF. CDR3 DNA sequence: TGTGCCAGCACCCCAACCGGGGCAGCCCAGCATTTT.